Following are 7 T cell receptor beta chains from one sample sequenced in a study of long-term antiretroviral therapy in people with HIV. Run at survey level, the immunoSEQ assay was version v3.0. Method: immunoSEQ multiplex PCR; TCRdb's copy keeps in-frame clones and lacks some. The sample shows approximately 37,000 clones, around four fifths of them seen only once. Here the sequenced sample was unsorted PBMCs, taken 1 year after starting antiretroviral therapy. The receptors derive from a man aged 18 to 35 with HIV.

The V and J genes are TRBV28 and TRBJ1-2; D gene uncertain. Trimming removed 6 bases at V and 4 bases at J, with 15 bases between. Germline V gene lookup returns CDR1 MDHEN and CDR2 SYDVKM. There are 14 residues in the CDR3. The CDR3 is CASSVPLGIYGYTF. The CDR3 DNA reads TGTGCCAGCAGCGTCCCCTTGGGGATCTATGGCTACACCTTC.

This chain uses TRBV28 with TRBJ1-3; no definite D call. Between the trimmed V and J ends, which lost 2 bases and 4 bases, there was a span of 0 bases. Germline V gene lookup returns CDR1 MDHEN and CDR2 SYDVKM. This CDR3 region has 11 residues. The DNA for the CDR3 is TGTGCCAGCAGTTTAGGAAACACCATATATTTT. As protein: CASSLGNTIYF. The entire variable domain, with the rest obtained from reference TRBV28 and TRBJ1-3, is as follows: DVKVTQSSRYLVKRTGEKVFLECVQDMDHENMFWYRQDPGLGLRLIYFSYDVKMKEKGDIPEGYSVSREKKERFSLILESASTNQTSMYLCASSLGNTIYFGEGSWLTVV.

The chain uses TRBV7-8 and TRBJ1-3; D remains unclear. Per germline, CDR1 SGHVS and CDR2 FQNEAQ. The CDR3 runs to 16 residues. Trimming stripped 5 bases from V and 2 bases from J, with 16 bases between. CDR3 sequence (DNA): TGTGCCAGCAGCCCGACGACCGGTTCGGCTGGAAACACCATATATTTT. Translation: CASSPTTGSAGNTIYF.

The V and J genes are TRBV2 and TRBJ1-1; a weak D match, TRBD1 (5 bases). The CDR3 totals 14 residues. Germline assignment: CDR1 SNHLY and CDR2 FYNNEI. V was cut by 6 bases and J by 0 bases, with 11 bases left in between. This CDR3 reads CASSSDKLNTEAFF. CDR3 DNA sequence: TGTGCCAGCAGCTCGGACAAATTGAACACTGAAGCTTTCTTT. Complete variable domain (other parts from reference TRBV2 and TRBJ1-1): EPEVTQTPSHQVTQMGQEVILRCVPISNHLYFYWYRQILGQKVEFLVSFYNNEISEKSEIFDDQFSVERPDGSNFTLKIRSTKLEDSAMYFCASSSDKLNTEAFFGQGTRLTVV.

The chain uses TRBV5-6 and TRBJ2-5; 9 bases line up with TRBD2. Germline V gene sequence: CDR1 SGHDT, CDR2 YYEEEE. The CDR3 length is 15 residues. J lost 4 bases, V lost 4 bases, and 8 bases had no gene match. In DNA form, the CDR3 reads TGTGCCAGCAGCCCTGGGGCGGGGGGGCTAGAGACCCAGTACTTC. Protein sequence: CASSPGAGGLETQYF.

This clone was observed a few times. CDR3 protein: CASSPNADQPQHF. The CDR3 DNA reads TGCGCCAGCAGCCCTAACGCCGATCAGCCCCAGCATTTT. V and J are TRBV4-1 and TRBJ1-5, with D unresolved. Germline CDR1 is MGHRA and CDR2 is YSYEKL. V was trimmed by 4 bases and J by 5 bases, leaving 9 bases between them. The CDR3 consists of 13 residues.

This clone has more than one count but fewer than ten. The genes are TRBV27 and TRBJ2-7; 7 bases are a match to TRBD1. The junction had 10 bases not matched to a gene; V was cut back by 5 bases and J by 0 bases. The CDR3 is made up of 16 amino acids. The germline CDR1 and CDR2 sequences are MNHEY and SMNVEV (reference sequence). The CDR3 loop reads CASSTTLGTDSYEQYF. Here the CDR3 DNA reads TGTGCCAGCAGTACGACACTAGGGACAGACTCCTACGAGCAGTACTTC.